The subject of this entry is one T cell receptor beta chain. The data originate from a study of blood T cell repertoires in COVID-19. Overall study: Some COVID-19 samples were acute and others convalescent; all came from the United States, Italy and Spain. PBMCs, B-cell-depleted T cells, or T cells were the source of the cDNA or gDNA that made up the material.

In the authors' workflow: Estimation of nucleated cell counts was performed using reference gene primer amplification. Only in-frame clones appear in the TCRdb table, and some are missing; sequencing was by immunoSEQ multiplex PCR. That table gives V, J and clone size, and the DNA gave D and trimming. The sample lists about 150,000 clones, roughly 90% occurring once. V lost 4 bases and J lost 1, with 10 bases in between. This CDR3 comprises 14 residues. CDR1 SGHTA and CDR2 FQGTGA come from the germline V gene. Input material: peripheral blood. The sequence was collected from a woman aged 55-70 years with active or convalescent COVID-19. The chain carries TRBV7-3 and TRBJ1-1; D might be TRBD1 (6 bases). The CDR3 spells CASSSTGRNTEAFF. CDR3 sequence (DNA): TGTGCCAGCAGCTCCACAGGGCGGAACACTGAAGCTTTCTTT.